What follows is one TCR beta chain and its context. The junction does not match germline at one end; this may be a read error. TCRdb passed the reads through MiXCR, listing each CDR3 protein once. The repertoire holds about 140,000 distinct CDR3 sequences, with under 8% as singletons. CDR3 length equals 15 residues. Germline lookup yields CDR1 SGHRS and CDR2 YFSETQ. The data stem from a study of T cell repertoires in cytomegalovirus infection. Overall study context: Through public TCR beta signatures, both CMV infection and matching HLA type were indicated.

The J gene is TRBJ2-1, the V gene TRBV5-1; TRBD2 is a possible D gene (5 bases). The sequence derives from a human donor in good health (CMV status not recorded). Some clones in this sample may be carry-over from other donors' samples. The sequenced material came from PBMCs. Here the CDR3 DNA reads TGCGCCAGCAGAACTAGGCCGATCTCCTACAATGGGCAGTTCTTC. Translating it yields CASRTRPISYNGQFF.